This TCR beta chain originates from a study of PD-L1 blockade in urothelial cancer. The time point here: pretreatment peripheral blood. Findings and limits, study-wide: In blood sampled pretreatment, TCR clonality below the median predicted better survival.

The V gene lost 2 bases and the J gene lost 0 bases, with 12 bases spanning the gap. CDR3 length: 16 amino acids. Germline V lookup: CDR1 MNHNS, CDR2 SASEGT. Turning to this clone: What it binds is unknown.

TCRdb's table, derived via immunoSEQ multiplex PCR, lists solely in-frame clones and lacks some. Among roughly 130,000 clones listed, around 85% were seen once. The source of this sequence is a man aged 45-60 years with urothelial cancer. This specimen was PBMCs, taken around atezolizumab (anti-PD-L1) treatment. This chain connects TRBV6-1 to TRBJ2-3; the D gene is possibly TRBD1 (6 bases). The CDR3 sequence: CASSEKTGTSTDTQYF. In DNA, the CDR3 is TGTGCCAGCAGTGAAAAGACAGGCACTAGCACAGATACGCAGTATTTT.